This TCR delta chain was observed in a study of delta chains in infants with herpesvirus infections. Study at large: A Ugandan infant cohort was followed from birth for primary CMV. Infants infected with CMV after birth were searched for public fetal Vdelta1/Vgamma8 clonotype.

Study observations and caveats: A few infants infected before 120 days plus one congenital case had the public Vdelta1 clonotype.

This CDR3 spans 16 amino acids. Germline CDR1 is TSWWSYY and CDR2 is QGS. Germline trimming cut 8 bases from V and 1 base from J; bases unmatched to any gene: 13. Remarks on this clone: The antigen remains undetermined.

TCR cDNA was made from PBMC RNA with gamma- and delta-chain-specific primers. TCRdb re-processed the RT-PCR reads using CATT. This sample carries around 730 delta-chain clones, about 45% of them seen once, and the ten largest clones take approximately 22%. The J gene is TRDJ1, the V gene TRDV1; 7 bases map to TRDD3. The sample was peripheral blood, taken at time point 1 of longitudinal follow-up. This receptor was obtained from a human donor who was a Ugandan infant, either HIV-exposed or HIV-unexposed (not recorded which). The CDR3 spells CALSRPGDYCTDKLIF. CDR3 nucleotides: TGTGCTCTTTCACGACCGGGGGATTATTGCACCGATAAACTCATCTTT.